The sequence of this T cell receptor beta chain was determined in a study of somatic mutations in cytotoxic T cells in rheumatoid arthritis. The study, taken as a whole, reports: Any difference in CD8+ T-cell clonality between patients who had rheumatoid arthritis and healthy controls who were age-matched was not statistically significant.

TCRdb's copy holds only in-frame clones and misses some; the assay was immunoSEQ multiplex PCR. The sample has 23,000 or so clones; around 80% are singletons. This clone was detected once. Its target is unknown. Deletions cut 4 bases from V and 3 bases from J, with 18 bases between. The CDR3 totals 16 residues. Germline CDR1 is MGHRA and CDR2 is YSYEKL. Specimen: CD8+ T cells sorted from blood. The TCR originated in an adult with rheumatoid arthritis. The gene calls are TRBV4-1 and TRBJ1-2, with a weak D call TRBD1 (5 bases). CDR3 amino acids: CASSPRTEVGDYGYTF. The DNA of the CDR3 is TGCGCCAGCAGCCCACGGACCGAGGTGGGGGACTATGGCTACACCTTC.